These 18 T cell receptor beta chains came from one sample sequenced in a study of regulatory T cells in long-lasting Graves disease. Time point given: newly diagnosed GD, antithyroid drugs for less than 3 months. Isolated PBMC RNA provided the starting material for the TCR library. Building of the TCR beta libraries involved iRepertoire HTBI primers and Arm-PCR of CDR3 regions. TCRdb re-analysed the multiplex PCR reads in MiXCR, keeping a single row per CDR3 protein. Among 350,000 to 500,000 distinct CDR3 sequences, 14% were seen once, and the ten largest hold approximately 15%. The same sample was also studied in work on T cells in Graves' hyperthyroidism and ophthalmopathy.

The specimen was peripheral blood mononuclear cells (PBMCs), collected at new diagnosis, from a patient treated with antithyroid drugs. The receptor source for this set is a woman between 50 and 59 years old with Graves disease.

This clonotype was seen many times. V is TRBV5-1 and J is TRBJ2-7; 12 bases are a match to TRBD2. V lost 5 bases and J lost 3; bases outside the gene matches: 6. The CDR3 loop spans 15 amino acids. Germline loops: CDR1 SGHRS, CDR2 YFSETQ. The CDR3 loop reads CASRLLAGGNYEQYF. Written as DNA, the CDR3 is TGCGCCAGCAGGCTACTAGCGGGAGGCAACTACGAGCAGTACTTC.

A few counts support this clonotype. The chain links TRBV30 to TRBJ1-2; 9 bases are shared with TRBD1. Trimming took 5 bases from V and 3 from J; bases not matched to a gene: 7. CDR3 size: 14 residues. Germline V gene data show CDR1 as GTSNPN and CDR2 as SVGIG (reference sequence). The CDR3 DNA reads TGTGCCTGGGCCCCGACAGGGGGGGACTATGGCTACACCTTC. Residues: CAWAPTGGDYGYTF. The variable domain in full, with the rest retrieved from reference TRBV30 and TRBJ1-2, is SQTIHQWPATLVQPVGSPLSLECTVEGTSNPNLYWYRQAAGRGLQLLFYSVGIGQISSEVPQNLSASRPQDRQFILSSKKLLLSDSGFYLCAWAPTGGDYGYTFGSGTRLTVV.

This clonotype was detected many times. CDR3 residues: CASSLQGLPRRNTEAFF. The CDR3, as DNA: TGTGCCAGCAGCTTGCAAGGATTGCCCCGGAGGAACACTGAAGCTTTCTTT. This sequence joins TRBV27 and TRBJ1-1; D not certain. Germline V gene lookup returns CDR1 MNHEY and CDR2 SMNVEV (reference sequence). The CDR3 runs to 17 residues. The V gene lost 6 bases and the J gene lost 1 base, with 21 bases spanning the gap.

The rearrangement links TRBV7-9 to TRBJ1-6; D remains ambiguous. Trimming left V 5 bases short and J 2 bases short, with 10 bases between. Germline V gene sequence: CDR1 SEHNR, CDR2 FQNEAQ (reference sequence). The CDR3 is 15 residues long. CDR3 nucleotides: TGTGCCAGCAGCGTAACCGGAACCTATAATTCACCCCTCCACTTT. Protein: CASSVTGTYNSPLHF.

This clonotype was seen more than once but under ten times. The V and J genes are TRBV29-1 and TRBJ2-7; 7 bases line up with TRBD1. The V gene's germline CDR1 is SQVTM and CDR2 ANQGSEA. Trimming took 0 bases from V and 1 from J; bases not matched to a gene: 0. There are 13 residues in the CDR3. For the CDR3, the DNA is TGCAGCGTTGAAGAACAGGGGTCCTACGAGCAGTACTTC. Protein: CSVEEQGSYEQYF.

Ten or more counts support this clonotype. V gene TRBV3-1 combines with J gene TRBJ1-6, with 7 bases that match TRBD1. The CDR3 is 14 residues long. Unmatched junction bases numbered 4, after V lost 5 bases and J lost 6 bases. The germline V gene has CDR1 LGHDT and CDR2 YNNKEL (reference sequence). The DNA of the CDR3 is TGTGCCAGCAGCTGGGACAGCCGTAATTCACCCCTCCACTTT. This translates into CASSWDSRNSPLHF.

The V gene is TRBV5-4, the J gene TRBJ2-3; TRBD2 aligns across 8 bases. Germline CDR1 SGHNT, CDR2 YYREEE (reference sequence). J gave up 0 bases and V 5 bases, and 14 bases lay outside the gene matches. The CDR3 extends over 18 amino acids. CDR3 DNA sequence: TGTGCCAGCAGTCTAGGACTAGCAGAACTTATAAGCACAGATACGCAGTATTTT. It specifies CASSLGLAELISTDTQYF.

This clonotype appeared many times. J is TRBJ1-5 and V is TRBV10-3, with a weak D call TRBD1 (5 bases). The CDR3 spans 13 residues. V was trimmed by 6 bases and J by 3 bases, leaving 9 bases between them. Germline V gene lookup returns CDR1 ENHRY and CDR2 SYGVKD. DNA for the CDR3: TGTGCCATCAGAGGGACTCCCAATCAGCCCCAGCATTTT. It is translated as CAIRGTPNQPQHF.

Notes on this clonotype: No conserved phenylalanine or tryptophan is present at the end of the CDR3, so a read error is the likely explanation. No DNA is shown, since the ends of the CDR3 on it are uncertain; the CDR3 is the one TCRdb lists. V gene TRBV28 combines with J gene TRBJ2-3; the D call TRBD1 from the table was never checked on the DNA. Germline V gene data show CDR1 as MDHEN and CDR2 as SYDVKM. Ends included, the CDR3 has 16 residues. The CDR3 sequence is CASSLIGQLDTDTQCL.

This rearrangement joins TRBV5-1 to TRBJ2-1, with D tentatively TRBD2 (6 bases). Germline CDR1 SGHRS, CDR2 YFSETQ. V lost 5 bases and J lost 6, with 15 bases in between. The CDR3 extends over 14 amino acids. The CDR3 is CASRGTLNSNEQFF. The CDR3 coding sequence is TGCGCCAGCAGGGGGACTCTCAACTCCAATGAGCAGTTCTTC.

This clonotype has a count of ten or more. The chain combines TRBV5-1 with TRBJ2-7; TRBD1 matches 8 bases. Germline assignment: CDR1 SGHRS and CDR2 YFSETQ. The V gene end was trimmed by 7 bases and the J gene end by 0 bases; junction bases not matched to a gene: 12. This CDR3 comprises 16 residues. The CDR3 loop reads CASQTTTGTGSYEQYF. CDR3 DNA: TGCGCCAGCCAAACTACGACCGGGACAGGCTCCTACGAGCAGTACTTC.

This clonotype was detected many times. The chain employs TRBV2 and TRBJ1-5; no clear D gene. This CDR3 has 11 residues. CDR1 and CDR2 from the germline V gene are SNHLY and FYNNEI. Trimming stripped 8 bases from V and 0 bases from J, with 2 bases between. In nucleotides, the CDR3 is TGTGCCAGCGGTAGCAATCAGCCCCAGCATTTT. It is translated as CASGSNQPQHF.

This clonotype was detected many times. V usage is TRBV2 and J usage is TRBJ1-2; no firm D call. CDR3 length equals 15 residues. CDR1 and CDR2 from the germline V gene are SNHLY and FYNNEI. V gave up 2 bases and J gave up 6 bases, with 16 bases separating them. The CDR3 reads CASSELGSNVDGYTF. The DNA of the CDR3 is TGTGCCAGCAGTGAATTGGGCTCGAATGTCGATGGCTACACCTTC.

Many counts were recorded for this clonotype. V is TRBV7-2 and J is TRBJ2-1, with TRBD2 matching over 12 bases. The CDR3 has 17 amino acids. Per germline, CDR1 SGHTA and CDR2 FQGNSA. The V gene end was trimmed by 3 bases and the J gene end by 4 bases; junction bases not matched to a gene: 7. CDR3 loop: CASSFRTSGIGYNEQFF. CDR3 in DNA: TGTGCCAGCAGCTTTAGGACTAGCGGGATAGGATACAATGAGCAGTTCTTC.

This chain connects TRBV5-1 to TRBJ1-5; TRBD1 aligns across 9 bases. CDR3 size: 16 residues. Germline values: CDR1 SGHRS, CDR2 YFSETQ. After removal of 1 base from V and 0 bases from J, the junction contained 2 bases not matched to a gene. The CDR3 loop is CASSLRDRASNQPQHF. CDR3 nucleotides: TGCGCCAGCAGCTTGAGGGACAGGGCTAGCAATCAGCCCCAGCATTTT.

This clonotype was counted many times. This chain joins TRBV11-2 and TRBJ2-2; D call uncertain. In germline, CDR1 is SGHAT, CDR2 FQNNGV. Trimming took 2 bases from V and 5 from J, leaving 12 bases between them. The CDR3 is made up of 15 amino acids. The DNA of the CDR3 is TGTGCCAGCAGCTTAAGGGAAGTGGGGACCGGGGAGCTGTTTTTT. It encodes CASSLREVGTGELFF. Variable domain in full (rest from reference TRBV11-2 and TRBJ2-2): EAGVAQSPRYKIIEKRQSVAFWCNPISGHATLYWYQQILGQGPKLLIQFQNNGVVDDSQLPKDRFSAERLKGVDSTLKIQPAKLEDSAVYLCASSLREVGTGELFFGEGSRLTVL.

This clonotype appeared a few times. The chain has TRBV19 and TRBJ1-5, with D unclear. Germline CDR1 is LNHDA and CDR2 is SQIVND (reference sequence). This CDR3 is 13 amino acids long. Deletions cut 4 bases from V and 4 bases from J, with 8 bases between. Here the CDR3 DNA reads TGTGCCAGTAGTAGACGGGGAAATCAGCCCCAGCATTTT. Amino acid sequence: CASSRRGNQPQHF. The full variable domain, in which reference TRBV19 and TRBJ1-5 provide the parts outside the CDR3, is DGGITQSPKYLFRKEGQNVTLSCEQNLNHDAMYWYRQDPGQGLRLIYYSQIVNDFQKGDIAEGYSVSREKKESFPLTVTSAQKNPTAFYLCASSRRGNQPQHFGDGTRLSIL.

This clonotype was seen many times. The chain carries TRBV3-1 and TRBJ2-1; 8 nucleotides agree with TRBD1. The CDR3 is 17 residues long. Losses at the gene ends were 2 bases for V and 7 bases for J; bases not matched to a gene: 13. The germline V gene has CDR1 LGHDT and CDR2 YNNKEL (reference sequence). CDR3 sequence reads: CASSQNPDRARKNEQFF. The CDR3 DNA sequence: TGTGCCAGCAGCCAAAACCCGGACAGGGCCCGGAAAAATGAGCAGTTCTTC.